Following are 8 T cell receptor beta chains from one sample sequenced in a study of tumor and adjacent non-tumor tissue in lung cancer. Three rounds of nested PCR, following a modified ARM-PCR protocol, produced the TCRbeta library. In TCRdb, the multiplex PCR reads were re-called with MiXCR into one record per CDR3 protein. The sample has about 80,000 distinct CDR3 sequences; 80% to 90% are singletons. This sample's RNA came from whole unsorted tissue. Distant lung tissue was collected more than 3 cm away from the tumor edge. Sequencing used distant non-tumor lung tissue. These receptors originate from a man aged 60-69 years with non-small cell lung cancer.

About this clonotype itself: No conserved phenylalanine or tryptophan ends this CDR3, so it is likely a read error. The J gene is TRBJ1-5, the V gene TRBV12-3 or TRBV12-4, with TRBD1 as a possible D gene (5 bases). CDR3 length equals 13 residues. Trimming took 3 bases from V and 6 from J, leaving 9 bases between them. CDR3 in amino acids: CASSFGGSQPQHV. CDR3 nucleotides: TGTGCCAGCAGTTTTGGGGGAAGTCAGCCCCAGCATGTT.

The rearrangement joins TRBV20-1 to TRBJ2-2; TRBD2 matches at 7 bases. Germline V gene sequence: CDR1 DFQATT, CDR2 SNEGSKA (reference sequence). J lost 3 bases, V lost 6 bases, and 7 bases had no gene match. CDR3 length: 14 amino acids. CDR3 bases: TGCAGTGCCCCGGGAAGCGGGGACACCGGGGAGCTGTTTTTT. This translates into CSAPGSGDTGELFF.

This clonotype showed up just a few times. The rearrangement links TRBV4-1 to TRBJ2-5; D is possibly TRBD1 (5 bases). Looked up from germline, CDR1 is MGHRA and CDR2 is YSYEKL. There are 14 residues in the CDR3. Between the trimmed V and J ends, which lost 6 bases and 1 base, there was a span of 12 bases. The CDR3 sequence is CASSLQVRQETQYF. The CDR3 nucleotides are TGCGCCAGCAGTCTACAGGTCCGCCAAGAGACCCAGTACTTC.

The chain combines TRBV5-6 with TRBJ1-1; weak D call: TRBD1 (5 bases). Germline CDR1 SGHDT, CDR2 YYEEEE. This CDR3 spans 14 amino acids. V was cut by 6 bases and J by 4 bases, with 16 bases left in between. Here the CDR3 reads CASNLEGRFTEAFF. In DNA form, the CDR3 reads TGTGCCAGCAACCTGGAGGGGAGGTTCACTGAAGCTTTCTTT. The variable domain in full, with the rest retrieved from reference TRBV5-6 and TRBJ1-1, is DAGVTQSPTHLIKTRGQQVTLRCSPKSGHDTVSWYQQALGQGPQFIFQYYEEEERQRGNFPDRFSGHQFPNYSSELNVNALLLGDSALYLCASNLEGRFTEAFFGQGTRLTVV.

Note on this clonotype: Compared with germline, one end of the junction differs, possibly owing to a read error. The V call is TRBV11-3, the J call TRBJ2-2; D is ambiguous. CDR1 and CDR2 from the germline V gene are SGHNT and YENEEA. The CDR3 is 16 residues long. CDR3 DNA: TGTGCCAGCAGCTTAGATATCATTACGAACACCAGGGAGCTGTTTTTT. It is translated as CASSLDIITNTRELFF.

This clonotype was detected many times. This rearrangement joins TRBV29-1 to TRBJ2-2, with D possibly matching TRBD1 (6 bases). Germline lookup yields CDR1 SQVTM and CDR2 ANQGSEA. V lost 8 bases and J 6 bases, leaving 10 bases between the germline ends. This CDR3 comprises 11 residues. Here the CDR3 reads CSTGHAGELFF. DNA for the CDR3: TGCAGCACGGGACATGCCGGGGAGCTGTTTTTT.

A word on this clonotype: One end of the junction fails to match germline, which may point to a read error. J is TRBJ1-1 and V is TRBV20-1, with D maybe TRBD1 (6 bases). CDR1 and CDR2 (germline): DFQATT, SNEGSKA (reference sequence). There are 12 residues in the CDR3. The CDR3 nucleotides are TGCATGTCGGGACATTTGAACACTGAATCTTTCTTT. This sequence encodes CMSGHLNTESFF.

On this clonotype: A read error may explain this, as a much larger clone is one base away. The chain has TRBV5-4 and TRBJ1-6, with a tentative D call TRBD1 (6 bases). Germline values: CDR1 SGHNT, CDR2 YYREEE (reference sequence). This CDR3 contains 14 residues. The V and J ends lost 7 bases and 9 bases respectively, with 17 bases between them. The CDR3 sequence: CASSPRGNGSPLHF. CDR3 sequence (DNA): TGTGCCAGCTCTCCCAGGGGAAATGGTTCACCCCTCCACTTT.